This entry concerns a single T cell receptor beta chain. This clone was found a few times. Its antigen specificity is not known. Base-call qualities are not available, and no considerably larger clone is one nucleotide away. Library method: the immunoSEQ multiplex PCR assay. For the multiplex PCR, a mixture combining 60 forward primers for TCR Vbeta segments and 13 reverse primers for TCR Jbeta segments was used. Amplification of the CDR3 region of rearranged TCR beta genes was performed with a multiplex PCR assay on genomic DNA. On the Illumina HiSeq System, the amplified TCR beta libraries were sequenced as 87-base-pair reads. Regarding the original processing steps: A later analysis tallied approximately 87 million unique TCR beta chains across the 666 repertoires, and some 10 million of those chains were shared by two or more donors. A nearest-neighbor algorithm error-corrected the raw reads and collapsed the reads into unique sequences, merging closely related sequences to remove PCR and sequencing errors. Alignment of CDR3 sequences to IMGT reference sequences was used to assign V, D and J gene segments. For a sequence to be retained, a match of at least six nucleotides to both a V gene segment and a J gene segment was required. A rearrangement was called productive if the CDR3 had no stop codons and remained in frame with V and J, and every other rearrangement was called non-productive. Following IMGT convention, CDR3 was defined as the stretch from the second conserved V-encoded cysteine to the conserved J-encoded phenylalanine. The earlier analysis of 587 of the donors excluded any sequence lacking an unambiguous match to a single V gene segment. In an earlier analysis of a few hundred of the donors, a V segment was called functional when productive rearrangements were above 56.7%, and segregating when the standard deviation between donors exceeded 5%. A statistical classification framework was developed to diagnose cytomegalovirus status using the catalog of TCR beta chain sequences. In a later analysis, TCR nucleotide sequences were compared against IMGT/GENE-DB human TR gene sequences so that V and J genes could be assigned. In a later analysis, CDR3 sequences and most-parsimonious VDJ recombination scenarios were assigned using the TCRdist pipeline. A later analysis defined each TCR beta chain by its CDR3 amino acid sequence plus V-gene family, and excluded reads lacking a unique V-gene family. As a way to deal with suspected cross-contamination and a sequencing artifact, a later analysis dropped 640 or so nucleotide sequences that were highly shared and had low generation probability. In a later analysis, a clonal expansion index was calculated for each public chain from normalized within-repertoire ranks of inferred template counts. A later analysis computed generation probabilities with a VDJ recombination model fitted to out-of-frame rearrangements, and checked the results against IGoR. In a later analysis, TCR-TCR, TCR-HLA and TCR-CMV co-occurrence was scored with hypergeometric tests, and a repertoire-size bias correction was applied to TCR pairs. In a later analysis, false discovery rates were estimated by permuting HLA or CMV assignments 20 times. In a later analysis, co-occurring TCRs were grouped with DBSCAN, and TCRdist sequence similarity was added when clustering was performed within HLA-allele-positive subsets. Co-occurrence clustering excluded repertoires with fewer than 30,000 or more than 120,000 public chains, plus five with anomalous nucleotide sharing. This immuneACCESS table, as held by TCRdb, lists in-frame sequences with V and J called but not all clones. Of the missing ones, under half trace to an unresolved V gene in checked studies; the others have no known cause. The D gene and trimming were derived from the DNA, and the V and J assignments and clone size from that table. The sample profile shows roughly 180,000 clones; roughly 84% of them were found once. The leading ten clones occupy roughly 1.2% of the sample.

This sample was included in a study of cytomegalovirus exposure and HLA in healthy donors (dated by TCRdb to the late 2010s). Regarding the study in general: An earlier analysis of roughly 500 of the donors reported 276 Gb of sequence data and 117 million unique TCR beta sequences obtained from about 179 million T cells. To predict cytomegalovirus infection status, the study brought together high-throughput TCR immunosequencing, statistical association of individual TCRs with disease status, and machine learning. The study profiled the T cell repertoires of hundreds of subjects by immunosequencing and related them to cytomegalovirus serostatus. Approximately 300 gigabases of sequencing data and tens of millions of unique TCR sequences were included in an early release covering roughly 700 HLA-typed donors. Alongside the repertoire data, information on donor age, sex, ethnicity and CMV serostatus was compiled. Among the roughly 410 genotyped donors, roughly 80% belonged to the genetic ancestry cluster associated with self-reported Caucasian donors. All discovery cohort repertoires had been generated using a single sequencing platform. A later analysis re-examined previously published TCR beta repertoires from roughly 650 donors and added high-resolution HLA genotyping to investigate patterns of TCR occurrence. The study aimed to test whether signatures of past pathogen exposure could be identified by cataloging public T cell receptors. Class I and class II HLA loci were covered by the typing at four-digit resolution. In the later analysis, no new phenotypic data were used to find candidate immune exposures; instead, reliance was placed on TCR beta sequences and their occurrence across donors. Among roughly 400 genotyped donors of the cohort, an average of approximately 240,000 unique TCR beta nucleotide sequences was sequenced per donor, of which roughly 17% were non-productive. Besides the first cohort of more than 650 subjects, a separate validation cohort made up of around 120 different subjects was used. Four or five DR-DQ haplotypes were handled as single units for association and clustering because linkage in the cohort was strong. In a later genetic analysis, genome-wide SNP genotypes for 398 of the 666 donors were used, and that subset was treated as a discovery cohort. The number of donors typed differed by locus, with roughly 629-640 for A, B, C, DRB1 and DQB1, more than 500 for DQA1, approximately 580 for DPA1, and some 450 for DPB1. To decide whether each TCR beta V gene segment behaved as functional or pseudogenic, an earlier analysis of some 580 of the donors relied on high-throughput TCR beta sequencing.

Points the paper makes about the study in general: Across donors, most TCR sequences were observed very rarely, whereas some public TCRs were present in many individuals. V-gene and J-gene trimming of TCR beta chains was associated with a missense DCLRE1C variant in a later genetic analysis, and the association was replicated in an independent cohort. The study gave a list of about 170 TCR beta chains associated with cytomegalovirus. According to the authors, the approach could potentially be generalized to other disease states and immunological phenotypes. This cohort had only TCR beta chains sequenced, and the lack of alpha or paired-chain data limited which features could be detected. According to a later analysis, TCR association rates differed among HLA loci, with DRB1 alleles showing the most associated TCRs and HLA-C alleles showing the fewest. A group of highly shared sequence variants was considered likely to be a technical artifact of the sequencing pipeline. In a later analysis, most CMV-associated TCR beta chains were found to appear HLA-restricted, with HLA associations seemingly driven largely by CMV exposure. A later analysis associated approximately 17,000 TCR beta sequences with specific HLA alleles at a false discovery rate of 0.05. Because HLA typing was missing for some donors at each locus, association tests included only the typed subset. A few of the identified cytomegalovirus-associated TCR beta chains were confirmed in vitro to be specific for cytomegalovirus antigens. Correlated functional status among segregating V segments might reflect linkage disequilibrium, but an unknown experimental factor could not be ruled out. In an earlier analysis of around 600 of the donors, most TCR beta V segments were observed in productive rearrangements about 87% or about 30% of the time, broadly matching IMGT annotations. Assigning TCR associations to individual alleles was difficult when HLA alleles, especially DR and DQ, strongly co-occurred. Presence/absence analyses assumed roughly uniform sequencing depth across donors, an assumption that may not hold. In a later analysis, several top co-occurrence clusters were reported to appear linked to parvovirus B19, influenza, CMV and Epstein-Barr virus. For the cohort, immune exposure information was limited to CMV serostatus. The classifier was reported to diagnose cytomegalovirus status with high specificity and sensitivity in both the original and validation cohorts. A further reported finding was that TCR beta sequences accurately predicted the HLA-A and HLA-B alleles for most subjects in the first cohort. Compared with equally common non-associated chains, HLA-associated TCR beta chains in a later analysis were more clonally expanded and had lower generation probabilities. In a later genetic analysis, fewer N-insertions in productive TCRs were reported among donors in an Asian-associated ancestry cluster than the 666-donor mean. The 87-base-pair reads could not distinguish some IMGT-functional V segments, including TRBV6-2 and TRBV6-3, so those segments were excluded. About 15 rarely observed V segments, including chromosome 9 orphons, were excluded from the earlier analysis of 550 to 700 of the donors because counts were too low.

Counted from cysteine to phenylalanine, this CDR3 has 14 amino acids. This entry keeps only the CDR3 DNA: 42 bases, framed from base 1. Trimming costs V 5 bases and J 0 bases, and their ends lie 10 bases apart. Based on the germline V gene, the CDR1 and CDR2 sequences are SGHTA and FQGTGA. The cohort consisted of approximately 670 healthy bone marrow donors. At the time of sampling, all cohort members were nominally healthy, though unrecorded immune exposures were likely present. The donor was CMV seropositive and belonged to the group of more than 250 seropositive cohort members. A peripheral blood sample was provided by each donor, and peripheral blood mononuclear cells were used for TCR beta sequencing. Genomic DNA extraction from the blood cell samples was performed with the Qiagen DNeasy Blood Extraction Kit.

The sample consisted of PBMCs. The TCR sequence derives from a girl between 2 and 10 years old in good health and CMV-seropositive. The sequence joins TRBV7-3 to TRBJ1-2; a tentative D call is TRBD1 (5 bases match). CDR3 sequence: CASSPGLANYGYTF. The DNA sequence is given as TGTGCCAGCAGCCCAGGGTTAGCTAACTATGGCTACACCTTC.